This entry lists 27 T cell receptor beta chains sequenced from one sample in a study of tissue T cells after allogeneic stem cell transplantation. TCRdb's table, derived via immunoSEQ multiplex PCR, lists solely in-frame clones and lacks some. In the table there are tens of thousands of clones, just under 95% of which are singletons. Sequenced material: blood, taken before transplantation. These receptors were taken from a woman aged 35 to 70 who later had graft-versus-host disease after an allogeneic stem cell transplant.

J is TRBJ1-4 and V is TRBV18; 8 bases are shared with TRBD1. The V gene's germline CDR1 is KGHSH and CDR2 LQKENI. V lost 4 bases to trimming and J lost 8 bases; unmatched junction nucleotides: 6. The CDR3 spans 14 residues. The CDR3 protein is CASSLGTGWEKLFF. DNA for the CDR3: TGTGCCAGCTCACTTGGGACAGGTTGGGAAAAACTGTTTTTT. The entire variable domain, with the rest obtained from reference TRBV18 and TRBJ1-4, is as follows: NAGVMQNPRHLVRRRGQEARLRCSPMKGHSHVYWYRQLPEEGLKFMVYLQKENIIDESGMPKERFSAEFPKEGPSILRIQQVVRGDSAAYFCASSLGTGWEKLFFGSGTQLSVL.

This clone appeared a few times. The V gene is TRBV5-8, the J gene TRBJ1-5; 9 nucleotides align to TRBD1. Trimming took 4 bases from V and 5 from J; bases not matched to a gene: 7. CDR3 length: 15 amino acids. Germline V gene lookup returns CDR1 SGHTS and CDR2 YDEGEE. Here the CDR3 DNA reads TGTGCCAGCAGCCCAGGACAGGGGAGGGATCAGCCCCAGCATTTT. It encodes CASSPGQGRDQPQHF.

The chain recombines TRBV19 with TRBJ1-1, with no clear D. CDR1 and CDR2 (germline): LNHDA, SQIVND (reference sequence). Between the trimmed V and J ends, which lost 0 bases and 4 bases, there was a span of 12 bases. CDR3 length: 15 amino acids. The CDR3, as DNA: TGTGCCAGTAGTATAGAACATAGCTCAGGCACTGAAGCTTTCTTT. Encoded protein: CASSIEHSSGTEAFF.

V and J are TRBV6-2 or TRBV6-3 and TRBJ1-1; D not resolved. Germline-derived CDR1 and CDR2 are MNHEY and SVGEGT. There are 12 residues in the CDR3. The V end lost 0 bases, the J end lost 6 bases, and 5 bases lay between the germline ends. CDR3 residues: CASSYSTSEAFF. CDR3 nucleotides: TGTGCCAGCAGTTACTCGACCTCTGAAGCTTTCTTT.

This clone has only a few counts. The V gene is TRBV19, the J gene TRBJ1-4; 10 bases agree with TRBD1. Germline V gene data show CDR1 as LNHDA and CDR2 as SQIVND (reference sequence). There are 15 residues in the CDR3. V lost 7 bases, J lost 4 bases, and 6 bases stayed unmatched. As DNA, the CDR3 is TGTGCCAGTATTCCGGGACAGGGGTATAATGAAAAACTGTTTTTT. Its translation: CASIPGQGYNEKLFF.

This rearrangement joins TRBV5-1 to TRBJ2-5; no definite D call. The CDR3 sequence is 11 residues long. Per germline, CDR1 SGHRS and CDR2 YFSETQ. Deletions cut 3 bases from V and 2 bases from J, with 2 bases between. CDR3 region: CASSSQETQYF. The CDR3 region has the DNA TGCGCCAGCAGCTCACAAGAGACCCAGTACTTC. Variable domain in full (rest from reference TRBV5-1 and TRBJ2-5): KAGVTQTPRYLIKTRGQQVTLSCSPISGHRSVSWYQQTPGQGLQFLFEYFSETQRNKGNFPGRFSGRQFSNSRSEMNVSTLELGDSALYLCASSSQETQYFGPGTRLLVL.

V and J are TRBV5-5 and TRBJ1-5; D is ambiguous. The germline CDR1 and CDR2 sequences are SGHKS and YYEKEE (reference sequence). CDR3 size: 14 residues. Trimming cost V 2 bases and J 3 bases, with 9 bases left between them. The CDR3 loop reads CASSFSTDNQPQHF. The CDR3 bases are TGTGCCAGCAGCTTTAGCACAGACAATCAGCCCCAGCATTTT.

This chain connects TRBV9 to TRBJ1-1; D remains unclear. CDR3 length: 13 amino acids. V lost 0 bases and J lost 1, with 4 bases in between. CDR1 and CDR2 from the germline V gene are SGDLS and YYNGEE. The chain's CDR3 is CASSVDRNTEAFF. CDR3 sequence (DNA): TGTGCCAGCAGCGTAGACCGGAACACTGAAGCTTTCTTT.

The rearrangement links TRBV6-6 to TRBJ1-1, with 8 bases lining up with TRBD1. The CDR3 length is 14 residues. Germline CDR1 MNHNY, CDR2 SVGAGI (reference sequence). Trimming at V came to 2 bases and at J to 5 bases, leaving 4 bases not matched to a gene. CDR3 residues: CASSYDRGETEAFF. CDR3 nucleotide sequence: TGTGCCAGCAGTTACGACAGGGGCGAAACTGAAGCTTTCTTT.

V and J are TRBV5-1 and TRBJ1-1, with no clear D. From germline, CDR1 is SGHRS and CDR2 YFSETQ. Between the trimmed V and J ends, which lost 4 bases and 1 base, there was a span of 8 bases. The CDR3 has 13 residues. The CDR3 sequence: CASSKGRNTEAFF. CDR3 coding DNA: TGCGCCAGCAGCAAAGGGAGGAACACTGAAGCTTTCTTT.

The chain uses TRBV29-1 and TRBJ2-7; TRBD1 aligns across 9 bases. After removal of 7 bases from V and 3 bases from J, the junction contained 4 bases not matched to a gene. Germline assignment: CDR1 SQVTM and CDR2 ANQGSEA. There are 12 residues in the CDR3. The CDR3 loop reads CSAGTGIYEQYF. CDR3 nucleotide sequence: TGCAGCGCCGGGACAGGGATCTACGAGCAGTACTTC.

The chain has TRBV19 and TRBJ2-2; D gene uncertain. The germline CDR1 and CDR2 sequences are LNHDA and SQIVND (reference sequence). The CDR3 length is 12 residues. The V gene lost 7 bases and the J gene lost 5 bases, with 8 bases spanning the gap. The CDR3 loop reads CASIHATGELFF. The CDR3 DNA sequence: TGTGCCAGTATACACGCTACCGGGGAGCTGTTTTTT.

The CDR3 protein is CASSQLTPSGRKNTGELFF. DNA of the CDR3: TGCGCCAGCAGCCAACTCACCCCTAGCGGGAGGAAGAACACCGGGGAGCTGTTTTTT. This chain joins TRBV4-3 and TRBJ2-2; the match to TRBD2 covers 11 bases. The CDR3 length is 19 residues. J lost 1 base, V lost 2 bases, and 9 bases had no gene match. Per germline, CDR1 LGHNA and CDR2 YSLEER.

The rearrangement uses TRBV6-5 and TRBJ2-2; 11 nucleotides agree with TRBD1. Per germline, CDR1 MNHEY and CDR2 SVGAGI. CDR3 length: 15 residues. The V and J ends lost 5 bases and 9 bases, in that order; junction bases with no gene match: 8. CDR3 sequence (DNA): TGTGCCAGCAGTAACCCGGGACAGGGGGACCGGGAGCTGTTTTTT. It translates to CASSNPGQGDRELFF.

The V call is TRBV30, the J call TRBJ2-7; 7 bases fit TRBD1. V was pared by 3 bases and J by 5 bases, with 7 bases of the junction left unmatched. This CDR3 has 13 amino acids. In germline, CDR1 is GTSNPN, CDR2 SVGIG (reference sequence). The CDR3: CAWRNRGSHEQYF. The CDR3 nucleotides read TGTGCCTGGAGGAACAGGGGCTCGCACGAGCAGTACTTC. The whole variable domain, remainder taken from reference TRBV30 and TRBJ2-7, is SQTIHQWPATLVQPVGSPLSLECTVEGTSNPNLYWYRQAAGRGLQLLFYSVGIGQISSEVPQNLSASRPQDRQFILSSKKLLLSDSGFYLCAWRNRGSHEQYFGPGTRLTVT.

This rearrangement joins TRBV25-1 to TRBJ2-7; D perhaps matches TRBD1 (5 bases). Germline lookup yields CDR1 MGHDK and CDR2 SYGVNS. The CDR3 is made up of 14 amino acids. V dropped 7 bases and J dropped 2 bases, with 15 bases sitting between them. In DNA, the CDR3 is TGTGCCAGCACCGAGGAACAGGTTCCCTACGAGCAGTACTTC. Protein product: CASTEEQVPYEQYF.

V usage is TRBV29-1 and J usage is TRBJ2-2; 7 positions match TRBD2. The CDR3 length is 14 residues. Unmatched junction bases numbered 5, after V lost 7 bases and J lost 0 bases. Germline loops: CDR1 SQVTM, CDR2 ANQGSEA. DNA of the CDR3: TGCAGCGCCAGAGCGGGACCGAACACCGGGGAGCTGTTTTTT. Translation gives CSARAGPNTGELFF.

This sequence joins TRBV7-2 and TRBJ1-4, with no clear D. V shed 5 bases and J shed 0 bases, with 10 bases lying between them. There are 15 residues in the CDR3. Germline lookup yields CDR1 SGHTA and CDR2 FQGNSA. For the CDR3, the DNA is TGTGCCAGCAGCCGTCAGACACCAACTAATGAAAAACTGTTTTTT. Translated, it gives CASSRQTPTNEKLFF.

The table lists this clone with a few counts. The CDR3 spells CATSRGTGELFF. The CDR3 DNA follows: TGTGCCACCAGCAGAGGTACCGGGGAGCTGTTTTTT. The chain has TRBV15 and TRBJ2-2; no clear D. V gave up 1 base and J gave up 5 bases, with 2 bases separating them. Germline-derived CDR1 and CDR2 are LNHNV and YYDKDF (reference sequence). This CDR3 spans 12 amino acids.

V gene TRBV28 combines with J gene TRBJ1-5, with unresolved D. The ends were cut back, 2 bases at V and 8 bases at J, with 22 bases in the middle. The germline gives CDR1 MDHEN, CDR2 SYDVKM. The CDR3 covers 17 residues. The CDR3 here is CASSLISGFKEAKPQHF. CDR3 sequence (DNA): TGTGCCAGCAGTTTAATCTCCGGTTTCAAGGAAGCAAAGCCCCAGCATTTT.

The chain recombines TRBV5-5 with TRBJ2-5; TRBD2 might be the D (6 bases). Germline V gene data show CDR1 as SGHKS and CDR2 as YYEKEE (reference sequence). The V gene lost 6 bases and the J gene lost 5 bases, with 14 bases spanning the gap. The CDR3 consists of 13 residues. CDR3 in amino acids: CASTGLRGETQYF. In DNA form, the CDR3 reads TGTGCCAGCACGGGACTCCGAGGGGAGACCCAGTACTTC.

This clone has a handful of counts. The V and J genes are TRBV23-1 and TRBJ1-2; 12 bases map to TRBD1. TRBV23-1 is an ORF for which the function is uncertain. V shed 6 bases, J shed 11 bases, and the junction held 13 bases outside the gene matches. The length of the CDR3 is 15 residues. The CDR3 DNA reads TGCGCCAGCAGCCAAGGGACAGGGGGCTTACTTTGGTACACCTTC. Encoded protein: CASSQGTGGLLWYTF.

The chain recombines TRBV11-1 with TRBJ2-7; D is uncertain. The V end was cut by 3 bases, the J end by 3 bases, with 6 bases between. The germline V gene has CDR1 SGHAT and CDR2 FQDESV (reference sequence). The CDR3 length is 12 residues. CDR3: CASSLGRYEQYF. DNA for the CDR3: TGTGCCAGCAGCTTGGGTCGCTACGAGCAGTACTTC.

This chain joins TRBV27 and TRBJ2-1; maybe TRBD1 (5 bases). With 2 bases removed from V and 7 bases from J, the gap between germline ends came to 9 bases. The CDR3 length is 13 residues. Germline loops: CDR1 MNHEY, CDR2 SMNVEV (reference sequence). The CDR3 sequence: CASSLPQGNEQFF. The CDR3 DNA sequence: TGTGCCAGCAGTTTACCCCAGGGTAATGAGCAGTTCTTC.

Here the CDR3 DNA reads TGTGCCAGCAGCCTCGACACTGAAGCTTTCTTT. Translation: CASSLDTEAFF. This chain joins TRBV3-1 (or the pseudogene TRBV3-2) and TRBJ1-1; D remains unclear. This CDR3 is built from 11 residues. CDR1 is LGHDT and CDR2 is YNNKEL in the germline V gene (reference sequence). The germline V and J ends were trimmed by 4 bases and 3 bases, with 3 bases remaining between them.

The chain recombines TRBV6-1 with TRBJ1-1; D gene uncertain. Germline CDR1 and CDR2: MNHNS and SASEGT. Trimming pared 2 bases from V and 3 bases from J, leaving 7 bases between. This CDR3 has 13 amino acids. This CDR3 is CASSEWQYTEAFF. CDR3 DNA sequence: TGTGCCAGCAGTGAATGGCAGTACACTGAAGCTTTCTTT.

The genes are TRBV3-1 (or the pseudogene TRBV3-2) and TRBJ1-4; D gene unclear. CDR1 is LGHDT and CDR2 is YNNKEL in the germline V gene (reference sequence). This CDR3 spans 16 amino acids. The germline V and J ends were trimmed by 1 base and 2 bases, with 11 bases remaining between them. The chain's CDR3 is CASSQGGAATNEKLFF. CDR3 DNA: TGTGCCAGCAGCCAAGGAGGTGCAGCGACTAATGAAAAACTGTTTTTT.